This is a list of T cell receptor beta chains from one sample in a study of human T cells and chemical hapten exposure. From the RACE reads, TCRdb called clonotypes with MiXCR, one entry per CDR3 protein. Among around 120,000 distinct CDR3 sequences listed, roughly an eighth were seen once. Sample: whole blood, taken in connection with sensitization to the hapten diphenylcyclopropenone (DPC). These receptors were obtained from a man aged 18 to 30 with alopecia areata. Some clones in this sample may be carry-over from other donors' samples. Both conserved end residues are part of each CDR3. A D gene is named only where the DNA matches it firmly. Only some rows state a clone size, as once, few, many or a class for expanded clones.

TRBJ1-4 | many | - | TRBV4-3 | TGCGCCAGCAGCCCCAGTGGGGCAACTAATGAAAAACTGTTTTTT | CASSPSGATNEKLFF
TRBJ2-3 | few | - | TRBV29-1 | TGCAGCGTTGAGGAAACCAGCATCACGACAGATACGCAGTATTTT | CSVEETSITTDTQYF
TRBJ1-2 | - | TRBD1 | TRBV6-5 | TGTGCCAGCAGCTCGGGACAGCATAACTATGGCTACACCTTC | CASSSGQHNYGYTF
TRBJ2-3 | many | TRBD1 | TRBV6-1 | TGTGCCAGCAGTACTTTGGGGACAGGGGGCCAAGATACGCAGTATTTT | CASSTLGTGGQDTQYF
TRBJ2-1 | - | TRBD1 | TRBV6-2/TRBV6-3 | TGTGCCAGCAGTTACAACAGGGGGATCAATGAGCAGTTCTTC | CASSYNRGINEQFF
TRBJ1-1 | few | TRBD1 | TRBV6-2/TRBV6-3 | TGTGCCAGCAGCCGGGACAGGCGGAACACTGAAGCTTTCTTT | CASSRDRRNTEAFF
TRBJ2-1 | few | TRBD1 | TRBV7-6 | TGTGCCAGCAGCACCGGGACAGGGAGCTCCTACAATGAGCAGTTCTTC | CASSTGTGSSYNEQFF
TRBJ1-1 | many | - | TRBV6-2/TRBV6-3 | TGTGCCAGCACCCCGGCGGTTTTTCACACTGAAGCTTTCTTT | CASTPAVFHTEAFF
TRBJ2-7 | - | TRBD1 | TRBV4-1 | TGCGCCAGCAGCCACCTTGACAGGGCCTCCTACGAGCAGTACTTC | CASSHLDRASYEQYF
TRBJ2-1 | - | - | TRBV6-2/TRBV6-3 | TGTGCCAGCAGTTTCAGTAATGAGCAGTTCTTC | CASSFSNEQFF
TRBJ2-7 | few | - | TRBV18 | TGTGCCAGCTCACCTGACTCTGGACAACATCTACACTACGAGCAGTACTTC | CASSPDSGQHLHYEQYF
TRBJ2-1 | few | - | TRBV29-1 | TGCAGCGTTGAAGGCCCCACTGCCTTACCCTCCTACAATGAGCAGTTCTTC | CSVEGPTALPSYNEQFF
TRBJ1-2 | - | - | TRBV4-3 | TGCGCCAGCAGCCCGGAGGCAGGGCTCGGCGGCTACACCTTC | CASSPEAGLGGYTF
TRBJ2-2 | few | - | TRBV7-3 | TGTGCCAGCAGCACGACAGGAGCCCTGAACACCGGGGAGCTGTTTTTT | CASSTTGALNTGELFF
TRBJ1-5 | many | TRBD1 | TRBV20-1 | TGCAGTGCTAACTTCAGGACAGGGGGGAATCAGCCCCAGCATTTT | CSANFRTGGNQPQHF
TRBJ1-4 | - | TRBD1 | TRBV6-5 | TGTGCCAGCAGCCAGGACAGGGTAGAAGAAAAACTGTTTTTT | CASSQDRVEEKLFF
TRBJ2-5 | few | TRBD1 | TRBV5-1 | TGCGCCAGCAGCTGGACCACAGGGGGCGGCGAGACCCAGTACTTC | CASSWTTGGGETQYF
TRBJ1-1 | few | - | TRBV28 | TGTGCCAGCACCATGGGGGGCTACACTGAAGCTTTCTTT | CASTMGGYTEAFF
TRBJ1-5 | - | - | TRBV7-9 | TGTGCCAGCAGCTTAGATGGCAGGGAAAATCAGCCCCAGCATTTT | CASSLDGRENQPQHF
TRBJ2-7 | - | - | TRBV14 | TGTGCCAGCAGCCCCCGAAGTAGGGTTTACGAGCAGTACTTC | CASSPRSRVYEQYF
TRBJ2-7 | few | - | TRBV29-1 | TGCAGCGTTGAAGGAGGGGAGACGGGATACGAGCAGTACTTC | CSVEGGETGYEQYF
TRBJ2-2 | - | - | TRBV12-3/TRBV12-4 | TGTGCCAGCAGTTTAGGACAGAGCACCGGGGAGCTGTTTTTT | CASSLGQSTGELFF
TRBJ2-7 | - | TRBD2 | TRBV4-3 | TGCGCCAGCAGCCAAGAATTACCGGGACTAGCGGGACTGTACGAGCAGTACTTC | CASSQELPGLAGLYEQYF
TRBJ2-5 | many | - | TRBV6-5 | TGTGCCAGCAGACACCAGGAGACCCAGTACTTC | CASRHQETQYF
TRBJ2-1 | - | - | TRBV24-1 | TGTGCCACCAGTGGGCCAGCTAGATACTACAATGAGCAGTTCTTC | CATSGPARYYNEQFF
TRBJ2-7 | - | - | TRBV6-1 | TGTGCCAGCAGCTGGACAGAAGCCTACGAGCAGTACTTC | CASSWTEAYEQYF
TRBJ2-7 | - | - | TRBV11-2 | TGTGCCAGCAGCCGACGTTGGGAGCAGTACTTC | CASSRRWEQYF
TRBJ1-1 | - | TRBD1 | TRBV6-2/TRBV6-3 | TGTGCCAGCAGTAACGACAGGGTGAACACTGAAGCTTTCTTT | CASSNDRVNTEAFF
TRBJ1-1 | - | TRBD1 | TRBV28 | TGTGCCAGCAGTTCTTCCGGGACAGTTGAAGCTTTCTTT | CASSSSGTVEAFF
TRBJ1-1 | - | - | TRBV12-3/TRBV12-4 | TGTGCCAGCAGTTCCGATGGAGGGGCGAACACTGAAGCTTTCTTT | CASSSDGGANTEAFF
TRBJ1-2 | many | - | TRBV29-1 | TGCAGCGTTGTTAGGGCTGTAACAGCCTATGGCTACACCTTC | CSVVRAVTAYGYTF
TRBJ1-1 | few | - | TRBV6-2/TRBV6-3 | TGTGCCACCGGCAGGGTCACTGAAGCTTTCTTT | CATGRVTEAFF
TRBJ2-7 | few | TRBD1 | TRBV10-3 | TGTGCCATCAGCCTGACAGGGGGCGACGAGCAGTACTTC | CAISLTGGDEQYF
TRBJ2-3 | - | - | TRBV19 | TGTGCCAGTAGTATAAGGCTAGCTCGGCTCCCAGATACGCAGTATTTT | CASSIRLARLPDTQYF
TRBJ1-3 | - | - | TRBV4-3 | TGCGCCAGCAGCCAAGATGGGAGCTCTGGAAACACCATATATTTT | CASSQDGSSGNTIYF
TRBJ1-1 | few | - | TRBV6-1 | TGTGCCAGCAGTGAAGTGGGTGAAATGAACACTGAAGCTTTCTTT | CASSEVGEMNTEAFF
TRBJ2-5 | few | TRBD2 | TRBV6-2/TRBV6-3 | TGTGCCAGCAGTTTGGGGGGGAAAGAGACCCAGTACTTC | CASSLGGKETQYF
TRBJ2-1 | - | - | TRBV20-1 | TGCAGTGCTAGAGATGCAGGAAGCTCCTACAATGAGCAGTTCTTC | CSARDAGSSYNEQFF
TRBJ2-3 | few | - | TRBV11-2 | TGTGCCAGCAATTATCGGTCTAGCACAGATACGCAGTATTTT | CASNYRSSTDTQYF
TRBJ2-7 | - | TRBD2 | TRBV29-1 | TGCAGCGTTGAATCATCCCTAGCGGGGTCTTTATACGAGCAGTACTTC | CSVESSLAGSLYEQYF
TRBJ1-2 | few | - | TRBV18 | TGTGCCAGCTCACCCTCAGGCGGGGCACTAACTGACTATGGCTACACCTTC | CASSPSGGALTDYGYTF
TRBJ2-3 | - | - | TRBV7-3 | TGTGCCAGCAGCTTAACAACGGCCACAGATACGCAGTATTTT | CASSLTTATDTQYF
TRBJ2-7 | many | - | TRBV20-1 | TGCAGTGCTAGAGATACGGGCAGGAACTCCTACGAGCAGTACTTC | CSARDTGRNSYEQYF
TRBJ2-2 | - | TRBD1 | TRBV24-1 | TGTGCCACCAGTTCCGGGACAGGGGGCCACACCGGGGAGCTGTTTTTT | CATSSGTGGHTGELFF
TRBJ2-2 | - | TRBD1 | TRBV13 | TGTGCCAGCAGCTTATATAGGACAGGGGTAACCGGGGAGCTGTTTTTT | CASSLYRTGVTGELFF
TRBJ1-1 | once | - | TRBV4-3 | TGCGCCAGCAGCCAAGATTGGGTTACGAACACTGAAGCTTTCTTT | CASSQDWVTNTEAFF
TRBJ2-3 | - | TRBD2 | TRBV7-2 | TGTGCCAGCAGCTTAGTCGGGGGGGCCGGTACGCAGTATTTT | CASSLVGGAGTQYF
TRBJ1-2 | many | TRBD1 | TRBV11-2 | TGTGCCAGCAGCTCCAGCCCGAGGCGGGTCTCCGGGACAGAAACAAACTATGGCTACACCTTC | CASSSSPRRVSGTETNYGYTF
TRBJ2-1 | few | - | TRBV3-1 | TGTGCCAGCAGCCAAGAAGGGGGAAGACATGAGCAGTTCTTC | CASSQEGGRHEQFF
TRBJ1-5 | few | - | TRBV18 | TGTGCCAGCTCACCATCGACAGTTCACAATCAGCCCCAGCATTTT | CASSPSTVHNQPQHF
TRBJ1-1 | - | TRBD1 | TRBV18 | TGTGCCAGCTCACGGGACAGGGGGCTCACTGAAGCTTTCTTT | CASSRDRGLTEAFF
TRBJ2-6 | - | - | TRBV4-3 | TGCGCCAGCAGCCAAGAGACGGGCAGCTCTGGGGCCAACGTCCTGACTTTC | CASSQETGSSGANVLTF